This T cell receptor (beta chain) derives from a study of cytomegalovirus exposure and HLA in healthy donors. Study at large: Tens of millions of unique TCRs from HLA-typed donors were held in an early release of data. Regarding the study as a whole: As immune exposure information, only CMV serostatus was available. A list of approximately 160 TCR beta chains associated with cytomegalovirus was given.

PCR used 60 Vbeta primers and 13 Jbeta primers. TCRdb keeps only in-frame clones here, not all; method: immunoSEQ multiplex PCR. The sample carries 150,000 to 200,000 clones, over 60% recorded once. A word on this clone: Antigen: not known.

Trimming took 8 bases from V and 4 from J, leaving 11 bases between them. Germline CDR1 is MNHNS and CDR2 is SASEGT. The CDR3 sequence is 12 residues long. Material: PBMCs. The source is a man in his late teens or twenties in good health and CMV-seronegative. The rearrangement links TRBV6-1 to TRBJ2-5; D is possibly TRBD2 (5 bases). CDR3: CASAGLLETQYF. CDR3 nucleotides: TGTGCCAGCGCCGGACTCCTAGAGACCCAGTACTTC.